The 24 T cell receptor beta chains below come from one sample, sequenced in a study of OX40 agonist ivuxolimab in advanced cancers. Profiled with immunoSEQ multiplex PCR; TCRdb holds only in-frame clones, not every one. The table has roughly 40,000 clones, roughly 88% seen once; the top ten hold approximately 13%. The material was CD4+ or CD8+ T cells sorted from blood, obtained in a trial of the OX40 agonist ivuxolimab. The receptor source for this set is an adult with an advanced solid tumor such as melanoma, head and neck, liver or kidney cancer.

This chain links TRBV6-4 with TRBJ2-3; 7 bases align to TRBD1. From germline, CDR1 is MRHNA and CDR2 SNTAGT. Trimming cost V 0 bases and J 4 bases; bases outside gene matches: 1. This CDR3 has 14 amino acids. This CDR3 reads CASSDSGGADTQYF. Written as DNA, the CDR3 is TGTGCCAGCAGTGACTCAGGGGGCGCAGATACGCAGTATTTT.

This sequence joins TRBV27 and TRBJ1-1; 8 bases align to TRBD1. This CDR3 spans 14 amino acids. Germline-derived CDR1 and CDR2 are MNHEY and SMNVEV (reference sequence). The junction had 2 bases not matched to a gene; V was cut back by 2 bases and J by 3 bases. The CDR3 DNA follows: TGTGCCAGCAGTTTAGCGGACAGGGACACTGAAGCTTTCTTT. Its protein product is CASSLADRDTEAFF.

V gene TRBV18 combines with J gene TRBJ1-3; 7 nucleotides line up with TRBD1. There are 14 residues in the CDR3. V shed 2 bases, J shed 7 bases, and the junction held 5 bases outside the gene matches. Germline V gene lookup returns CDR1 KGHSH and CDR2 LQKENI. CDR3 protein: CASSPSRQGNTIYF. Written as DNA, the CDR3 is TGTGCCAGCTCACCATCGCGACAGGGCAACACCATATATTTT.

CDR3 residues: CASSAGTGGYNEQFF. CDR3 DNA: TGTGCCAGCAGCGCCGGGACAGGGGGCTACAATGAGCAGTTCTTC. The chain is built from TRBV5-4 and TRBJ2-1; TRBD1 matches at 11 bases. CDR1 and CDR2 (germline): SGHNT, YYREEE (reference sequence). CDR3 size: 15 residues. The trim removed 4 bases at V and 3 bases at J, leaving 3 bases unmatched. Complete variable domain (other parts from reference TRBV5-4 and TRBJ2-1): ETGVTQSPTHLIKTRGQQVTLRCSSQSGHNTVSWYQQALGQGPQFIFQYYREEENGRGNFPPRFSGLQFPNYSSELNVNALELDDSALYLCASSAGTGGYNEQFFGPGTRLTVL.

J is TRBJ2-6 and V is TRBV11-3, with 9 positions matching TRBD1. CDR1 is SGHNT, CDR2 YENEEA, per germline. V dropped 8 bases and J dropped 2; count of bases not matched to a gene: 7. There are 16 residues in the CDR3. DNA for the CDR3: TGTGCCAGCGGGGGACAGGGAATCGCTGGGGCCAACGTCCTGACTTTC. Its translation: CASGGQGIAGANVLTF.

The chain has TRBV25-1 and TRBJ2-4; 8 bases are shared with TRBD1. The junction had 12 bases not matched to a gene; V was cut back by 6 bases and J by 5 bases. The CDR3 totals 16 residues. Germline-derived CDR1 and CDR2 are MGHDK and SYGVNS. This CDR3 is CASSYGAGGAQNIQYF. The CDR3 region has the DNA TGTGCCAGCAGCTATGGGGCAGGGGGCGCGCAAAACATTCAGTACTTC.

The chain carries TRBV6-1 and TRBJ2-5, with D possibly TRBD2 on 6 matching bases. With 3 bases removed from V and 5 bases from J, the gap between germline ends came to 10 bases. Germline values: CDR1 MNHNS, CDR2 SASEGT. The CDR3 extends over 13 amino acids. The CDR3 region is CASSEVREETQYF. In DNA, the CDR3 is TGTGCCAGCAGTGAGGTACGGGAGGAGACCCAGTACTTC.

The gene calls are TRBV2 and TRBJ2-1, with 8 bases aligning to TRBD2. The ends lost 4 bases at V and 5 bases at J; junction bases unmatched: 4. Germline V gives CDR1 SNHLY, CDR2 FYNNEI. This CDR3 region has 14 residues. For the CDR3, the DNA is TGTGCCAGCAGTGGACTAGCGAGGGACAATGAGCAGTTCTTC. Translation: CASSGLARDNEQFF.

The CDR3 protein is CASSTAGQVLGETQYF. The CDR3 region has the DNA TGTGCCAGCAGTACCGCCGGACAGGTATTAGGGGAGACCCAGTACTTC. The chain has TRBV28 and TRBJ2-5; TRBD1 agrees at 7 bases. The CDR3 is made up of 16 amino acids. After removal of 5 bases from V and 5 bases from J, the junction contained 14 bases not matched to a gene. Germline V CDR1 and CDR2: MDHEN, SYDVKM.

The chain uses TRBV10-3 and TRBJ1-5, with D hard to call. Trimming removed 3 bases from V and 0 bases from J, with 12 bases in between. Germline V gene lookup returns CDR1 ENHRY and CDR2 SYGVKD. This CDR3 is 16 amino acids long. CDR3 residues: CAISDPSLHSNQPQHF. CDR3 bases: TGTGCCATCAGTGATCCCTCCTTACATAGCAATCAGCCCCAGCATTTT.

This clone came up once. The rearrangement uses TRBV11-2 and TRBJ2-2, with D maybe TRBD2 (5 bases). From germline, CDR1 is SGHAT and CDR2 FQNNGV. This CDR3 comprises 13 residues. Trimming took off 5 bases at V and 4 bases at J, with 8 bases between the two ends. The CDR3 coding sequence is TGTGCCAGCAGCCCCCGGGGCACCGGGGAGCTGTTTTTT. As protein: CASSPRGTGELFF. The full variable domain, its missing parts supplied by reference TRBV11-2 and TRBJ2-2, is EAGVAQSPRYKIIEKRQSVAFWCNPISGHATLYWYQQILGQGPKLLIQFQNNGVVDDSQLPKDRFSAERLKGVDSTLKIQPAKLEDSAVYLCASSPRGTGELFFGEGSRLTVL.

The chain is built from TRBV15 and TRBJ2-1; D remains unclear. The V and J ends lost 4 bases and 8 bases respectively, with 15 bases between them. Germline CDR1 LNHNV, CDR2 YYDKDF (reference sequence). This CDR3 is built from 14 residues. CDR3 sequence: CATSTLGQSYEQFF. CDR3 nucleotides: TGTGCCACCAGCACGTTGGGTCAGTCATATGAGCAGTTCTTC.

This clone has only one observation. This sequence joins TRBV5-1 and TRBJ1-6; 7 positions agree with TRBD1. J gave up 9 bases and V 4 bases, and 10 bases lay outside the gene matches. CDR1 and CDR2 from the germline V gene are SGHRS and YFSETQ. There are 15 residues in the CDR3. The CDR3 DNA is TGCGCCAGCAGCCTTGGGACAGCCGTGGGTTCACCCCTCCACTTT. This encodes CASSLGTAVGSPLHF.

This clone was found once. J is TRBJ2-1 and V is TRBV18; perhaps TRBD1 as D (5 bases). The CDR3 extends over 13 amino acids. V shed 2 bases and J shed 10 bases, with 12 bases lying between them. The germline V gene has CDR1 KGHSH and CDR2 LQKENI. The CDR3: CASSPAGLGEQFF. The DNA of the CDR3 is TGTGCCAGCTCACCAGCAGGGCTCGGCGAGCAGTTCTTC.

The chain links TRBV6-6 to TRBJ2-7; weak D call: TRBD1 (5 bases). V gave up 4 bases and J gave up 0 bases, with 16 bases separating them. The CDR3 length is 16 residues. The V gene's germline CDR1 is MNHNY and CDR2 SVGAGI (reference sequence). The CDR3 spells CASSSNPWGNSYEQYF. DNA for the CDR3: TGTGCCAGCAGTTCCAACCCCTGGGGCAACTCCTACGAGCAGTACTTC.

The rearrangement links TRBV6-5 to TRBJ1-2; perhaps TRBD1 as D (5 bases). The germline V gene has CDR1 MNHEY and CDR2 SVGAGI. V gave up 0 bases and J gave up 2 bases, with 7 bases separating them. This CDR3 has 14 amino acids. The CDR3 DNA reads TGTGCCAGCAGTTACTCCGGGGGGAACTATGGCTACACCTTC. Its protein product is CASSYSGGNYGYTF.

The rearrangement joins TRBV18 to TRBJ2-1; 12 nucleotides match TRBD1. The J segment lost 7 bases and the V segment lost 4 bases, leaving 5 bases of the junction unmatched. Germline assignment: CDR1 KGHSH and CDR2 LQKENI. The CDR3 spans 15 residues. This CDR3 is CASSRGQGALNEQFF. Written as DNA, the CDR3 is TGTGCCAGCTCACGGGGACAGGGGGCTTTGAATGAGCAGTTCTTC.

The chain couples TRBV9 to TRBJ2-3, with D possibly called TRBD1 or TRBD2 (5 bases each). The CDR3 totals 16 residues. V was clipped by 4 bases and J by 0 bases, with 15 bases between them. In germline, CDR1 is SGDLS, CDR2 YYNGEE. DNA of the CDR3: TGTGCCAGCAGCACCTCCGGGACGCTCAGCACAGATACGCAGTATTTT. Encoded protein: CASSTSGTLSTDTQYF.

The CDR3 sequence: CASSADRGTYNEQFF. CDR3 nucleotides: TGTGCCAGCAGCGCAGACAGGGGGACCTACAATGAGCAGTTCTTC. The chain recombines TRBV9 with TRBJ2-1, with 9 bases fitting TRBD1. V dropped 3 bases and J dropped 2; count of bases not matched to a gene: 3. Germline assignment: CDR1 SGDLS and CDR2 YYNGEE. The CDR3 covers 15 residues.

The chain couples TRBV5-1 to TRBJ2-2; no clear D. V was pared by 0 bases and J by 2 bases, with 8 bases between. The CDR3 length is 15 residues. Germline lookup yields CDR1 SGHRS and CDR2 YFSETQ. The CDR3 DNA reads TGCGCCAGCAGCTTGGGCAGGATCAACACCGGGGAGCTGTTTTTT. Translated, it gives CASSLGRINTGELFF.

The chain links TRBV15 to TRBJ2-3; TRBD2 agrees at 9 bases. V was clipped by 0 bases and J by 14 bases; unmatched bases: 6. The CDR3 runs 13 residues. Per the germline V gene, CDR1 is LNHNV and CDR2 is YYDKDF (reference sequence). Here the CDR3 reads CATSRDLSGSPYF. CDR3 DNA: TGTGCCACCAGCAGAGACCTTAGCGGGAGTCCGTATTTT. Drawing the rest from reference TRBV15 and TRBJ2-3, the complete variable domain is DAMVIQNPRYQVTQFGKPVTLSCSQTLNHNVMYWYQQKSSQAPKLLFHYYDKDFNNEADTPDNFQSRRPNTSFCFLDIRSPGLGDTAMYLCATSRDLSGSPYFGPGTRLTVL.

This chain connects TRBV7-8 to TRBJ2-1; 7 positions match TRBD2. CDR3 length: 15 amino acids. V was pared by 8 bases and J by 7 bases, with 14 bases of the junction left unmatched. Per germline, CDR1 SGHVS and CDR2 FQNEAQ. For the CDR3, the DNA is TGTGCCAGCTCTGCTGTTGCGGGAGTATGGAATGAGCAGTTCTTC. Amino acid sequence: CASSAVAGVWNEQFF.

The chain links TRBV10-3 to TRBJ2-7, with 10 positions matching TRBD2. CDR1 and CDR2 (germline): ENHRY, SYGVKD. The CDR3 sequence is 15 residues long. The junction had 3 bases not matched to a gene; V was cut back by 0 bases and J by 4 bases. CDR3 coding DNA: TGTGCCATCAGTGAGTCGACAGCGGGAGGGTACGAGCAGTACTTC. Encoded protein: CAISESTAGGYEQYF.

This chain connects TRBV6-5 to TRBJ1-1; D remains unclear. Deletions cut 5 bases from V and 3 bases from J, with 7 bases between. The length of the CDR3 is 12 residues. CDR1 and CDR2 from the germline V gene are MNHEY and SVGAGI. The CDR3 reads CASSVTYTEAFF. Written as DNA, the CDR3 is TGTGCCAGCAGTGTCACCTACACTGAAGCTTTCTTT.